One and the same sample provided the 19 T cell receptor beta chains below, sequenced in a study of cytomegalovirus exposure and HLA in healthy donors. Primers for the PCR totalled 60 Vbeta and 13 Jbeta. Clones were read by immunoSEQ multiplex PCR, and TCRdb kept only the in-frame ones, dropping some. The sample lists 120,000 or so clones; 83% were seen once. Sequencing used PBMCs. The receptors derive from a woman between 35 and 50 years old in good health and CMV-seropositive.

This clone was counted between two and nine times. The chain carries TRBV27 and TRBJ2-7, with TRBD2 matching 11 bases. Germline loops: CDR1 MNHEY, CDR2 SMNVEV (reference sequence). The trim removed 8 bases at V and 3 bases at J, leaving 3 bases unmatched. The CDR3 extends over 13 amino acids. CDR3 sequence reads: CASGGLADYEQYF. CDR3 nucleotides: TGTGCCAGCGGGGGACTAGCGGACTACGAGCAGTACTTC.

The chain carries TRBV9 and TRBJ2-3; 10 nucleotides match TRBD2. Germline CDR1 is SGDLS and CDR2 is YYNGEE. Trimming at V came to 0 bases and at J to 3 bases, leaving 13 bases not matched to a gene. The CDR3 runs to 19 residues. CDR3 in DNA: TGTGCCAGCAGCGTAGCGCTAGCGGGAGAATGGGGCGGGACAGATACGCAGTATTTT. Residues: CASSVALAGEWGGTDTQYF. Full variable domain (rest looked up from reference TRBV9 and TRBJ2-3): DSGVTQTPKHLITATGQRVTLRCSPRSGDLSVYWYQQSLDQGLQFLIQYYNGEERAKGNILERFSAQQFPDLHSELNLSSLELGDSALYFCASSVALAGEWGGTDTQYFGPGTRLTVL.

This chain links TRBV18 with TRBJ1-1, with D perhaps matching TRBD1 (5 bases). Trimming took 2 bases from V and 5 from J, leaving 12 bases between them. The germline V gene has CDR1 KGHSH and CDR2 LQKENI. The CDR3 covers 14 residues. The CDR3 nucleotides are TGTGCCAGCTCACCAGGGTCGGGGGGGACTGAAGCTTTCTTT. As protein: CASSPGSGGTEAFF.

This chain connects TRBV7-2 to TRBJ2-7; 10 positions match TRBD2. CDR1 is SGHTA and CDR2 is FQGNSA in the germline V gene. The CDR3 contains 14 residues. Losses at the gene ends were 5 bases for V and 3 bases for J; bases not matched to a gene: 4. The CDR3, as DNA: TGTGCCAGCAGCCGCCTAGCGGGAGTCTACGAGCAGTACTTC. Its protein product is CASSRLAGVYEQYF.

The chain combines TRBV5-8 with TRBJ1-5; D gene ambiguous. The germline V gene encodes CDR1 SGHTS and CDR2 YDEGEE. Trimming removed 2 bases at V and 5 bases at J, with 11 bases between. This CDR3 region has 14 residues. The CDR3 protein is CASSFPGPDQPQHF. The CDR3 region has the DNA TGTGCCAGCAGCTTCCCTGGGCCCGATCAGCCCCAGCATTTT.

The chain carries TRBV28 and TRBJ1-3; D not certain. CDR1 is MDHEN, CDR2 SYDVKM, per germline. Trimming shortened V by 1 base and J by 0 bases, and 10 bases separated the two germline ends. The CDR3 length is 16 residues. In DNA form, the CDR3 reads TGTGCCAGCAGTTTATTTGGCCGGGACTCTGGAAACACCATATATTTT. Translation gives CASSLFGRDSGNTIYF.

This clone came up a few times. The chain carries TRBV4-2 and TRBJ1-2; 10 positions match TRBD1. The V gene's germline CDR1 is LGHNA and CDR2 YNFKEQ. With V trimmed by 1 base and J by 8 bases, 7 bases remained unmatched. The CDR3 runs 15 residues. CDR3 sequence reads: CASSQVWTGGEGYTF. CDR3 in DNA: TGTGCCAGCAGCCAAGTATGGACAGGGGGAGAGGGCTACACCTTC.

This sequence joins TRBV5-1 and TRBJ1-4, with 7 positions matching TRBD1. This CDR3 contains 15 residues. With V trimmed by 4 bases and J by 8 bases, 11 bases remained unmatched. Germline CDR1 is SGHRS and CDR2 is YFSETQ. In nucleotides, the CDR3 is TGCGCCAGCAGCAGGGACAGCAGGGAGGAAGAAAAACTGTTTTTT. Translation gives CASSRDSREEEKLFF.

The chain uses TRBV15 and TRBJ1-5; a possible D gene is TRBD1 (5 bases). V dropped 6 bases and J dropped 5 bases, with 11 bases sitting between them. The CDR3 has 13 residues. Germline loops: CDR1 LNHNV, CDR2 YYDKDF (reference sequence). In DNA form, the CDR3 reads TGTGCCACCAGTGCGAAAGGGGATCAGCCCCAGCATTTT. It is translated as CATSAKGDQPQHF.

This rearrangement joins TRBV7-3 to TRBJ2-5, with 11 positions matching TRBD2. In germline, CDR1 is SGHTA, CDR2 FQGTGA. This CDR3 is built from 17 residues. The trim removed 8 bases at V and 4 bases at J, leaving 15 bases unmatched. The CDR3: CASGHPTGLAELETQYF. CDR3 nucleotides: TGTGCCAGCGGCCACCCGACGGGACTAGCGGAACTAGAGACCCAGTACTTC.

The CDR3 DNA sequence: TGTGCCAGCAGCTTGGCGGGACGGATGAACACTGAAGCTTTCTTT. It yields the protein CASSLAGRMNTEAFF. The chain employs TRBV11-2 and TRBJ1-1; D is possibly TRBD1 (5 bases). V was clipped by 3 bases and J by 0 bases, with 11 bases between them. The CDR3 contains 15 residues. Germline loops: CDR1 SGHAT, CDR2 FQNNGV.

The count of this clone is one. The genes are TRBV2 and TRBJ2-5, with 7 bases matching TRBD2. TRBJ2-7 matches the DNA end more closely, so the J call is doubtful. This CDR3 spans 14 amino acids. Per germline, CDR1 SNHLY and CDR2 FYNNEI. As DNA, the CDR3 is TGTGCCACCACGGGGCGGGAGCGGAACTACGAGCAGTACTTC. Translated: CATTGRERNYEQYF.

This rearrangement joins TRBV9 to TRBJ2-5; possibly TRBD1 for D (6 bases). V was clipped by 3 bases and J by 2 bases, with 14 bases between them. From germline, CDR1 is SGDLS and CDR2 YYNGEE. The CDR3 has 15 residues. The CDR3 DNA reads TGTGCCAGCAGCGAGCAAGGACAGCTACAAGAGACCCAGTACTTC. Translating gives CASSEQGQLQETQYF.

The genes are TRBV19 and TRBJ2-1; 10 bases are a match to TRBD2. CDR3 size: 14 residues. The V gene's germline CDR1 is LNHDA and CDR2 SQIVND (reference sequence). With 2 bases clipped from V and 6 bases from J, the junction kept 1 base outside the gene matches. The CDR3 spells CASSITSGINEQFF. Here the CDR3 DNA reads TGTGCCAGTAGTATAACTAGCGGGATCAATGAGCAGTTCTTC. Full variable domain (rest looked up from reference TRBV19 and TRBJ2-1): DGGITQSPKYLFRKEGQNVTLSCEQNLNHDAMYWYRQDPGQGLRLIYYSQIVNDFQKGDIAEGYSVSREKKESFPLTVTSAQKNPTAFYLCASSITSGINEQFFGPGTRLTVL.

This chain uses TRBV18 with TRBJ1-2; TRBD1 matches at 11 bases. V lost 3 bases, J lost 4 bases, and 4 bases stayed unmatched. Germline loops: CDR1 KGHSH, CDR2 LQKENI. The CDR3 length is 15 residues. The chain's CDR3 is CASSPGQGAGYGYTF. The DNA for the CDR3 is TGTGCCAGCTCACCCGGACAGGGGGCGGGCTATGGCTACACCTTC.

This chain connects TRBV5-4 to TRBJ2-2, with TRBD2 matching 14 bases. CDR3 size: 16 residues. Germline CDR1 SGHNT, CDR2 YYREEE (reference sequence). V dropped 4 bases and J dropped 4; count of bases not matched to a gene: 3. The CDR3: CASSDGTSGSTGELFF. The CDR3 nucleotides are TGTGCCAGCAGCGATGGGACTAGCGGGAGCACCGGGGAGCTGTTTTTT.

A few counts support this clone. This chain joins TRBV11-2 and TRBJ2-7; 8 bases match TRBD2. The ends lost 1 base at V and 4 bases at J; junction bases unmatched: 6. CDR1 and CDR2 from the germline V gene are SGHAT and FQNNGV. This CDR3 contains 15 residues. The CDR3 DNA sequence: TGTGCCAGCAGCTTAGGTCTAGCGGGCTCATACGAGCAGTACTTC. Protein: CASSLGLAGSYEQYF.

The chain has TRBV27 and TRBJ2-2; 12 nucleotides match TRBD2. The germline CDR1 and CDR2 sequences are MNHEY and SMNVEV (reference sequence). The CDR3 extends over 17 amino acids. The J segment lost 3 bases and the V segment lost 6 bases, leaving 8 bases of the junction unmatched. CDR3 DNA sequence: TGTGCCAGCAGCCCGGGACTAGCGGGCGGGGACACCGGGGAGCTGTTTTTT. It yields the protein CASSPGLAGGDTGELFF.

The chain links TRBV2 to TRBJ2-3, with 9 bases that match TRBD2. V was clipped by 7 bases and J by 2 bases; unmatched bases: 4. This CDR3 contains 14 residues. The germline V gene has CDR1 SNHLY and CDR2 FYNNEI. The CDR3 nucleotides are TGTGCCAGCATCGAGCGGGAGGCCACAGATACGCAGTATTTT. It encodes CASIEREATDTQYF.